This T cell receptor (beta chain) was found in a study of radiotherapy plus CTLA-4 blockade in lung cancer. Data came from immunoSEQ multiplex PCR; TCRdb stores just in-frame clones and leaves some out. The table includes some 100,000 clones, roughly four fifths detected once. The ends were cut back, 1 base at V and 5 bases at J, with 17 bases in the middle. Germline lookup yields CDR1 SGHTA and CDR2 FQGNSA. The CDR3 length is 16 residues. The chain recombines TRBV7-2 with TRBJ2-5; D is uncertain. This specimen consisted of peripheral blood, obtained from a patient treated with radiotherapy plus ipilimumab. The receptor comes from a human donor with non-small cell lung cancer that progressed on radiotherapy plus ipilimumab. CDR3 loop: CASSLGVKRVLETQYF. Here the CDR3 DNA reads TGTGCCAGCAGCTTAGGAGTGAAAAGGGTTTTGGAGACCCAGTACTTC.